This T cell receptor beta chain was recorded in a study of human T cells and chemical hapten exposure. The wider study: The sensitizer, 2% DPC, was used on roughly 2 cm by roughly 2 cm of upper inner arm skin. Alopecia universalis, totalis or areata was present in patients who were mostly female.

Noted time point: patch test 2, 6 weeks after DPC sensitization. Treatment indicated: therapeutic diphenylcyclopropenone sensitization with weekly scalp DPC. The CDR3 covers 14 residues. Trimming stripped 5 bases from V and 3 bases from J, with 10 bases between. CDR1 MNHEY and CDR2 SMNVEV come from the germline V gene (reference sequence). This clonotype has more than one count but fewer than ten. Source study methods: Between 23,224 and 690,600 TCRs appeared in each sample, and the median stood at approximately 100,000. TCRdb reprocessed the RACE reads via MiXCR and lists one record per CDR3 protein. These V and J calls are TCRdb output, not the study's own analysis. The sample carries 96,000 or so distinct CDR3 sequences, 7.5% to 10% recorded once.

The rearrangement links TRBV27 to TRBJ2-2; no definite D call. Sequences were derived from whole blood, sampled in connection with sensitization to the hapten diphenylcyclopropenone (DPC). This TCR was recovered from a woman aged 35 to 49 with alopecia areata. Some clones in this sample may be carry-over from other donors' samples. CDR3 residues: CASSTTGHTGELFF. The CDR3 DNA is TGTGCCAGCAGTACGACGGGTCACACCGGGGAGCTGTTTTTT.